This T cell receptor beta chain appears in the sequencing data of a study of T cell responses to AZD1222 COVID-19 vaccine. Study-level points and caveats: Spike-specific TCR breadth rose after two AZD1222 doses, and depth rose as well. The donor group comprised mostly white British people and more females; the analysis possibly underestimated clonal diversity.

Libraries were prepared by immunoSEQ multiplex PCR; TCRdb keeps only in-frame clonotypes and omits some of them. The table has about 120,000 clones, more than 85% seen once. To note about this clone: Its target is not known.

The clonotype originates from an adult who received the AZD1222 COVID-19 vaccine. The sequences come from peripheral blood, collected 28 days after the second AZD1222 dose.

The CDR3 is CASSSGGRISGNTIYF. The DNA for the CDR3 is TGTGCCAGCAGTTCCGGAGGACGGATCTCTGGAAACACCATATATTTT. The V gene is TRBV27, the J gene TRBJ1-3; D gene uncertain. Germline CDR1 reads MNHEY; CDR2 reads SMNVEV (reference sequence). There are 16 residues in the CDR3. The V end was cut by 4 bases, the J end by 0 bases, with 13 bases between.